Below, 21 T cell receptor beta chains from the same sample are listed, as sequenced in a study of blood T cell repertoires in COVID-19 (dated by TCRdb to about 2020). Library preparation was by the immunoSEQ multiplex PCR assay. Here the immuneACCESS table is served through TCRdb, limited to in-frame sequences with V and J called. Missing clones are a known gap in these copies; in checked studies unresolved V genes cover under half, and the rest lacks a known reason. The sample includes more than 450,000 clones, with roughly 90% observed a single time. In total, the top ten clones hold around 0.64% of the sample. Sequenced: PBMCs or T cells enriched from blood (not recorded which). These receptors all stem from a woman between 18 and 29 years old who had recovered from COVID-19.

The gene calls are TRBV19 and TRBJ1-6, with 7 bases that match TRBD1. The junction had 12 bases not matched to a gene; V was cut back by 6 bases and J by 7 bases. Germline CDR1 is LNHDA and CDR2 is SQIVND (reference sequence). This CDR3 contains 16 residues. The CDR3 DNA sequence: TGTGCCAGTAGCGACAGGGCACCATTAAACAATTCACCCCTCCACTTT. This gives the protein CASSDRAPLNNSPLHF.

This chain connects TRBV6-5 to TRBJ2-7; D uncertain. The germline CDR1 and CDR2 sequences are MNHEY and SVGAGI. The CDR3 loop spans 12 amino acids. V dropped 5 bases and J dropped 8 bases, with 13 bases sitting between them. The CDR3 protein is CASSIAPAKQYF. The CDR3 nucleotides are TGTGCCAGCAGTATTGCCCCCGCGAAGCAGTACTTC.

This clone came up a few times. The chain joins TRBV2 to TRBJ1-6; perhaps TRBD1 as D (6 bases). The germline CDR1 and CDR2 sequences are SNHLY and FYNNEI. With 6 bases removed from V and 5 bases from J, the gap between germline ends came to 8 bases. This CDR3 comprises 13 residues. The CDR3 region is CASSQGNNSPLHF. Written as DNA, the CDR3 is TGTGCCAGCAGCCAGGGGAATAATTCACCCCTCCACTTT.

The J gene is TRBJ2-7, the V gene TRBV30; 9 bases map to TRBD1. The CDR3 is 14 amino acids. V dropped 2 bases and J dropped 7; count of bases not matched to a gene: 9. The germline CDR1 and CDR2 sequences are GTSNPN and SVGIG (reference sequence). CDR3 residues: CAWSSGDRVWEQYF. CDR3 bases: TGTGCCTGGAGTAGCGGGGACAGGGTTTGGGAGCAGTACTTC.

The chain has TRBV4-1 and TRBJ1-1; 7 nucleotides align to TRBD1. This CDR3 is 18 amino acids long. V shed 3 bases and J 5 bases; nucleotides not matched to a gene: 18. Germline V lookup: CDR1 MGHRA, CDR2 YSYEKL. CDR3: CASSQDDRVGESGTEAFF. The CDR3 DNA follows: TGCGCCAGCAGCCAGGACGACAGGGTGGGCGAGAGTGGAACTGAAGCTTTCTTT.

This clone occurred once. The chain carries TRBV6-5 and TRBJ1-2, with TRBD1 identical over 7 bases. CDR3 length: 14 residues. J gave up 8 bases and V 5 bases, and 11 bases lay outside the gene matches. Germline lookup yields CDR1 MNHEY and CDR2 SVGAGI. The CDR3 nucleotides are TGTGCCAGCAGTCCGCGACAGGGACTGGGGGGCTACACCTTC. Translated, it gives CASSPRQGLGGYTF.

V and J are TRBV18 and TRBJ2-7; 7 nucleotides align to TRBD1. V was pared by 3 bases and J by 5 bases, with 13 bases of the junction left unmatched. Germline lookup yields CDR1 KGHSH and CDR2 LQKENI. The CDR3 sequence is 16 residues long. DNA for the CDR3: TGTGCCAGCTCACCTTGGACAGGCCGCGCTGGTAACGAGCAGTACTTC. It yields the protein CASSPWTGRAGNEQYF.

DNA of the CDR3: TGCAGCGTTGACGGTGGAAACACCATATATTTT. Encoded protein: CSVDGGNTIYF. This chain uses TRBV29-1 with TRBJ1-3; unclear D gene. The CDR3 loop spans 11 amino acids. V was clipped by 3 bases and J by 3 bases, with 3 bases between them. Germline lookup yields CDR1 SQVTM and CDR2 ANQGSEA.

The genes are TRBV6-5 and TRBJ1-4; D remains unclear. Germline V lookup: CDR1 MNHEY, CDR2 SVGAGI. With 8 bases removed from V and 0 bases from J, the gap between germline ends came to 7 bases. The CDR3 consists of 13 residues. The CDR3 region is CASGTTTNEKLFF. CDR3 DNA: TGTGCCAGCGGTACTACAACTAATGAAAAACTGTTTTTT.

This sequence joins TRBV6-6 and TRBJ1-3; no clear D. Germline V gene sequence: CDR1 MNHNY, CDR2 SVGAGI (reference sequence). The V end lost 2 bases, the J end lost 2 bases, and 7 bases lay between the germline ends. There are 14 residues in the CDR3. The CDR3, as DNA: TGTGCCAGCAGTTACGCGGGGACTGGAAACACCATATATTTT. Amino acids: CASSYAGTGNTIYF.

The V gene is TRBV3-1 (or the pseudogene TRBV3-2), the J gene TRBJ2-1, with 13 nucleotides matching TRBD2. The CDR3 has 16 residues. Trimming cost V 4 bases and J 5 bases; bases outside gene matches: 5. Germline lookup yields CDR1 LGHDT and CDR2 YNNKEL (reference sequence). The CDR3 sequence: CASSPRLAGGHNEQFF. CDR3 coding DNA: TGTGCCAGCAGCCCCCGACTAGCGGGGGGCCACAATGAGCAGTTCTTC.

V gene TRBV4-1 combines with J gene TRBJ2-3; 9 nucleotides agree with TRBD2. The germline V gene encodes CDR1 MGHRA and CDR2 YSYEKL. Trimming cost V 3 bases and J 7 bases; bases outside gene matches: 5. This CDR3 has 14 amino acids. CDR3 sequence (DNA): TGCGCCAGCAGCCAGACTAGCGGTCCAAATACGCAGTATTTT. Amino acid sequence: CASSQTSGPNTQYF.

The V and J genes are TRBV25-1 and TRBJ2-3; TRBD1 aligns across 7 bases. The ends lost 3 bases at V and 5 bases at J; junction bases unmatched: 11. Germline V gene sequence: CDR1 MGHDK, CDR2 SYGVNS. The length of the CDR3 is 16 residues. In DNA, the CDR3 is TGTGCCAGCAGTGATTACAGGGGTTTTGTTGGAGATACGCAGTATTTT. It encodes CASSDYRGFVGDTQYF.

CDR3 sequence: CASSLGTPEAFF. CDR3 nucleotide sequence: TGTGCCAGCAGCTTAGGTACACCCGAAGCTTTCTTT. The chain has TRBV7-9 and TRBJ1-1; D not resolved. Germline V gene data show CDR1 as SEHNR and CDR2 as FQNEAQ (reference sequence). The CDR3 spans 12 residues. The V end was cut by 1 base, the J end by 8 bases, with 8 bases between.

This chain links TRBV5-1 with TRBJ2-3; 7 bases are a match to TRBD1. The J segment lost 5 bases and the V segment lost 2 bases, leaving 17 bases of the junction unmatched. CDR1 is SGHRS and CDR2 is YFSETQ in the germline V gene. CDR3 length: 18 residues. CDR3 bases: TGCGCCAGCAGCTTCCCATCAACCACAGGGGATTCGGGAGATACGCAGTATTTT. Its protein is CASSFPSTTGDSGDTQYF.

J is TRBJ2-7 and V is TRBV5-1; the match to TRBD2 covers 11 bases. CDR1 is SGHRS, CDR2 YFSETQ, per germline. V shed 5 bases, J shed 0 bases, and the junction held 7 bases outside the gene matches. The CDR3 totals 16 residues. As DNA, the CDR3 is TGCGCCAGCAGTCCAACTAGCGGGGGTAGCTCCTACGAGCAGTACTTC. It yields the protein CASSPTSGGSSYEQYF. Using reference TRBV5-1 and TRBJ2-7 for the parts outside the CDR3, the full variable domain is KAGVTQTPRYLIKTRGQQVTLSCSPISGHRSVSWYQQTPGQGLQFLFEYFSETQRNKGNFPGRFSGRQFSNSRSEMNVSTLELGDSALYLCASSPTSGGSSYEQYFGPGTRLTVT.

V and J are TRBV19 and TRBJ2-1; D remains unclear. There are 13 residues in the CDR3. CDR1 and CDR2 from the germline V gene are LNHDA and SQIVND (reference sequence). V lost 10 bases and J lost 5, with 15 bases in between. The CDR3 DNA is TGTGCCACCACTAACCGGATAGACAATGAGCAGTTCTTC. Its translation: CATTNRIDNEQFF.

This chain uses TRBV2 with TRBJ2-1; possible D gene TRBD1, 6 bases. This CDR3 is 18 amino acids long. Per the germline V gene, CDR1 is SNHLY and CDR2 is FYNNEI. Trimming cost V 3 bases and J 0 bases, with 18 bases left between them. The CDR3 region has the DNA TGTGCCAGCAGTGATGGTGGGTGGGGGCAGAGCTCCTACAATGAGCAGTTCTTC. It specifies CASSDGGWGQSSYNEQFF.

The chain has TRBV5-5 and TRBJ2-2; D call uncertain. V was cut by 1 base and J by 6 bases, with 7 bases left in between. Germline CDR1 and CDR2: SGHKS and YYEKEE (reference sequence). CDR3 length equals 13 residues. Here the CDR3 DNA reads TGTGCCAGCAGCTTGCGGAGTCCCGGGGAGCTGTTTTTT. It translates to CASSLRSPGELFF.

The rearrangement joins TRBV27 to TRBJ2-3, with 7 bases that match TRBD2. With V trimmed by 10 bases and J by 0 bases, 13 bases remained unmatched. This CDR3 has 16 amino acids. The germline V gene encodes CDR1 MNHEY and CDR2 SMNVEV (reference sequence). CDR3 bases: TGTGCCACCGGGGGAGGGATCAGTCCTAGCACAGATACGCAGTATTTT. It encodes CATGGGISPSTDTQYF.

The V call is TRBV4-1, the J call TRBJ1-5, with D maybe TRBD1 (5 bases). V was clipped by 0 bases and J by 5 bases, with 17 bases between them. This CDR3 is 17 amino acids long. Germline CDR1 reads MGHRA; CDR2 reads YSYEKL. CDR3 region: CASSQDLVGLGYQPQHF. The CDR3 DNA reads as TGCGCCAGCAGCCAAGATCTTGTGGGGCTCGGATATCAGCCCCAGCATTTT.